This TCR beta chain was profiled in a study of blood T cells in healthy people across ages (dated by TCRdb to about 2015). Background on the whole study: In model experiments, template switching captured about one uniquely barcoded TCR beta cDNA molecule for every two T cells. Four age groups were formed from the donors: young (average roughly 16 years), middle-aged (roughly 38), aged (62) and long-lived (around 80). Age-related changes in TCR beta repertoire diversity were measured in the study by deep sequencing normalized with unique cDNA molecular identifiers. For two donors (one aged 18 to 30 and one aged 80 or older), the study analyzed two additional independent replicas of 1 million unique cDNA reads from the same blood draw. Donors of different ages were randomly distributed across sequencing lanes to avoid experimental bias.

Overall study outcomes, separate from this receptor: Donor CMV infection status was unknown, potentially confounding age-related changes in expanded clonotypes. Because profiling used bulk unsorted PBMCs, naive and antigen-experienced compartments could not be compared conclusively. Compared with the aged group, more naive CD4+ T cells, fewer expanded clones and increased TCR diversity were shown by the long-lived group, suggesting age selection. Observed TCR beta diversity per million T cells fell roughly linearly with age, and a significant reduction was already apparent by age about 36. Total diversity estimates from one million sequenced T cells were considered lower bounds and underestimates. The percentage of naive T cells measured by flow cytometry correlated strongly with observed TCR beta diversity.

Systemically healthy Caucasian individuals from Russia, 39 in total and aged about 6 to 90 years, were included as donors. Each donor gave approximately 9.3 milliliters of peripheral blood, collected into EDTA-treated Vacutainer tubes. Ficoll-Paque density-gradient centrifugation was used to isolate PBMCs, with at least 7 million per sample. Trizol reagent was used to extract total RNA from the PBMCs, yielding at least 5.5 micrograms per sample. The percentages of naive CD45RAhigh/CD27high T cells were determined by flow cytometry on a PBMC aliquot from every donor. Concerning this clonotype itself: The antigen it binds to is not known. Nothing much larger sits one base from this clone, and base qualities are not available.

Receptor libraries were prepared by 5' RACE. This sample was sequenced with an Illumina HiSeq 2500. The second PCR ran for about 7 to 11 cycles and used a J-beta primer mix along with a sample-barcoded 5' primer. Each TCR beta cDNA molecule received a unique molecular identifier from a template-switch 5' adaptor carrying 12 random nucleotides. At least 2.5 million CDR3-containing paired-end reads were obtained from each sample. First-strand cDNA synthesis was performed from all RNA using the Mint cDNA synthesis kit, with priming by a TRBC-specific oligonucleotide. Following uracil-DNA glycosylase treatment, all cDNA underwent a first 18-cycle PCR with the universal primers M1SS and BC2_uni_R. The original pipeline was this. Each sample was normalized by randomly selecting 1 million high-quality reads, each carrying a distinct molecular identifier. Reads sharing molecular identifiers were discarded rather than binned into consensus sequences. MiTCR, with a Q25 quality threshold and the strictest error-elimination algorithm, was used for CDR3 identification, clonotype clustering and error correction. A nonparametric unseen species model with Euler transformation was used to estimate lower-bound total TCR beta diversity. TCRdb itself trimmed the public reads at Q25 with fastp, ran MiXCR and retained productive beta chains. Merged by CDR3 protein, the rows form single entries marked with the most common genes and DNA. TCRdb, not the authors, supplied the V and J calls. This sample comprises fewer than 700,000 distinct CDR3 sequences, less than 45% of them detected only once. The ten largest clones represent around 32% of the sample.

Input material: blood. The sequence derives from a man aged 80 or over in good health.

In nucleotide form, the sequence is TGTGCCAGCAGCTTAGGACTAGTTTTAGGACGCGAGCAGTACTTC. Its protein product is CASSLGLVLGREQYF. The chain is made from TRBV7-9 and TRBJ2-7; possibly the D gene is TRBD2, per 6 matching bases. Measured from the cysteine to the phenylalanine, the CDR3 is 15 residues long. Only the CDR3 DNA is retained, 45 bases long and in frame from the first base. Via the germline V gene (reference sequence), CDR1 is SEHNR and CDR2 FQNEAQ. The germline ends are 16 bases apart after V is trimmed by 1 base and J by 6 bases. With the portions outside the CDR3 filled from the reference TRBV7-9 and TRBJ2-7 genes, the complete variable region becomes DTGVSQNPRHKITKRGQNVTFRCDPISEHNRLYWYRQTLGQGPEFLTYFQNEAQLEKSRLLSDRFSAERPKGSFSTLEIQRTEQGDSAMYLCASSLGLVLGREQYFGPGTRLTVT.